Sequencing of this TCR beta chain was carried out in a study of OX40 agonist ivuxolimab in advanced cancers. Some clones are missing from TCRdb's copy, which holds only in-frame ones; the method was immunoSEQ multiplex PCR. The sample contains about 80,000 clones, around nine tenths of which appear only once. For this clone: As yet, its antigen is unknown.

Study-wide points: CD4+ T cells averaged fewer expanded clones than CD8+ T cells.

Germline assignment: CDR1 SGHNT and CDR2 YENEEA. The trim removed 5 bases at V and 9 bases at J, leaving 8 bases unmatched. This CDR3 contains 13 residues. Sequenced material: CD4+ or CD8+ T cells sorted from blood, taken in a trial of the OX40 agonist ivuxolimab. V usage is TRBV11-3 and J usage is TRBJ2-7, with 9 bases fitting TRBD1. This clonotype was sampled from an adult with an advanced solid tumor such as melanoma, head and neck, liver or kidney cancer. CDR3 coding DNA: TGTGCCAGCAGCCCGTTACAGGGGGCCCCGCAGTACTTC. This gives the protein CASSPLQGAPQYF. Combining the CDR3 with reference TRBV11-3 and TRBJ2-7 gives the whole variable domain EAGVVQSPRYKIIEKKQPVAFWCNPISGHNTLYWYLQNLGQGPELLIRYENEEAVDDSQLPKDRFSAERLKGVDSTLKIQPAELGDSAVYLCASSPLQGAPQYFGPGTRLTVT.